Following are 2 T cell receptor beta chains from one sample sequenced in a study of blood T cell repertoires in COVID-19 (TCRdb year 2020). Library preparation was by the immunoSEQ multiplex PCR assay. Entries here come from immuneACCESS through TCRdb and include only in-frame sequences with V and J called. Some clones fail to appear in such tables; in the studies checked, an unresolved V gene covers under half of the shortfall, and the cause of the remainder is unknown. This sample gives roughly 440,000 clones in total; about 91% of them show up just once. In total, the top ten clones hold roughly 12% of the sample. Source material: peripheral blood. The receptors originated from a woman aged 45-60 years with COVID-19, enrolled during active disease.

The rearrangement joins TRBV19 to TRBJ1-3; TRBD1 is a possible D gene (5 bases). The CDR3 loop spans 16 amino acids. Germline V gene data show CDR1 as LNHDA and CDR2 as SQIVND (reference sequence). The ends were cut back, 6 bases at V and 2 bases at J, with 17 bases in the middle. The CDR3 region has the DNA TGTGCCAGTAGCCAAGTCGGAGGGGTCCCTGGAAACACCATATATTTT. Protein product: CASSQVGGVPGNTIYF. The full variable domain, with the rest looked up from reference TRBV19 and TRBJ1-3, is DGGITQSPKYLFRKEGQNVTLSCEQNLNHDAMYWYRQDPGQGLRLIYYSQIVNDFQKGDIAEGYSVSREKKESFPLTVTSAQKNPTAFYLCASSQVGGVPGNTIYFGEGSWLTVV.

This chain links TRBV21-1 with TRBJ1-2. TRBV21-1 is a known pseudogene. The CDR3 is 16 amino acids. The CDR3 here is CASSLMGGISNYGYTF. Written as DNA, the CDR3 is TGTGCCAGCAGCCTAATGGGGGGAATTTCTAACTATGGCTACACCTTC.